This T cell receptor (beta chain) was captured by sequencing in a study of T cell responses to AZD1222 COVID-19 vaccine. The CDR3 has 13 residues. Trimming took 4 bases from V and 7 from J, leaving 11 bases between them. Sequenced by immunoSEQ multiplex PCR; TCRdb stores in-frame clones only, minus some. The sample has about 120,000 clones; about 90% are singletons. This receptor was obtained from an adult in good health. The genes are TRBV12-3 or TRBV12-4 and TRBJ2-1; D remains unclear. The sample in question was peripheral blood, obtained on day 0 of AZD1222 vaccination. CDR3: CASSSQQKNEQFF. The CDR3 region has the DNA TGTGCCAGCAGTTCCCAACAGAAGAATGAGCAGTTCTTC.